This T cell receptor (beta chain) was obtained from a study of control samples from healthy donors and cancer patients (dated by TCRdb to 2018 to 2020). The library was produced with the immunoSEQ multiplex PCR assay. Not all clones reach the TCRdb copy of this immuneACCESS table, which keeps in-frame sequences only. Checked studies attribute under half of the gap to unresolved V genes and leave the rest unexplained. For this sample there are about 51,000 clones; 88% appear just once. 40% of the sample rests with the top ten. A distance of 28 bases separates the germline ends of V and J, which lose 0 bases and 8 bases respectively. CDR1 and CDR2, per the germline V gene, are MGHRA and YSYEKL. The CDR3 covers 19 residues, taking in both the cysteine and the phenylalanine. Left in the record is the CDR3 DNA by itself, 57 bases read in frame from the first base. With respect to this clone: Its antigen is unknown. Per-base quality was not reported, and no clone a single base away is much larger than it.

The sample comprised PBMCs. Recombination connected TRBV4-1 to TRBJ1-2; no D segment can be confidently identified. The TCR comes from a man aged 50 or older with head and neck cancer. The DNA reads as follows: TGCGCCAGCAGCCAAGATTTGATCAACTCCGACGGGAAGAAACGAGGCTACACCTTC. Translated, this gives CASSQDLINSDGKKRGYTF.